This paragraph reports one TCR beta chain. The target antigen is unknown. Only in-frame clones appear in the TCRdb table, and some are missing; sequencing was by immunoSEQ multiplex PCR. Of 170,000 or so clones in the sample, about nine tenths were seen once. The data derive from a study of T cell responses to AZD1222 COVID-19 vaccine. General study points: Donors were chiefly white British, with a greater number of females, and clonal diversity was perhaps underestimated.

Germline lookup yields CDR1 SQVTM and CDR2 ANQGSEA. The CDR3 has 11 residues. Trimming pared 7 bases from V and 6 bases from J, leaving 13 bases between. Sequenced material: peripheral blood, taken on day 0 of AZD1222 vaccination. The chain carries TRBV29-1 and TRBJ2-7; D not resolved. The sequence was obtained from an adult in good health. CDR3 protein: CSGRHGGEQYF. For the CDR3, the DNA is TGCAGCGGACGACACGGTGGCGAGCAGTACTTC.